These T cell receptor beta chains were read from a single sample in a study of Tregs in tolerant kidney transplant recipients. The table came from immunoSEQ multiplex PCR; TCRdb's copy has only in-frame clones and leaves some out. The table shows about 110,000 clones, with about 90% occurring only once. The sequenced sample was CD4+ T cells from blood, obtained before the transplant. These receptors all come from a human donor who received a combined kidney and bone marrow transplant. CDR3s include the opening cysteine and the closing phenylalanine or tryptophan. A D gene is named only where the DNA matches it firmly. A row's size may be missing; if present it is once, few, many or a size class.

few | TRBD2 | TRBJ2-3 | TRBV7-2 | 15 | TGTGCCAGCAGCTCCGGACTAGCGGGGGTGGATACGCAGTATTTT | CASSSGLAGVDTQYF
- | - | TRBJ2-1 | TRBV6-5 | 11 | TGTGCCAGCCTGCGGGACAATGAGCAGTTCTTC | CASLRDNEQFF
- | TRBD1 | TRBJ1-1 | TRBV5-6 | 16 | TGTGCCAGCAGCTTGGTGGTGAGGGACAGGGACACTGAAGCTTTCTTT | CASSLVVRDRDTEAFF
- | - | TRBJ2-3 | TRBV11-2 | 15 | TGTGCCAGCAGCCACAGGGGAGGTTGGGAAGATACGCAGTATTTT | CASSHRGGWEDTQYF
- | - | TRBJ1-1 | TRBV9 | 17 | TGTGCCAGCAGCGTAGTTCCCGCAGGAATGATGAACACTGAAGCTTTCTTT | CASSVVPAGMMNTEAFF
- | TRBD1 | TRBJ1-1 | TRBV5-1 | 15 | TGCGCCAGCAGCTTGAGGACAGGAGGGAACACTGAAGCTTTCTTT | CASSLRTGGNTEAFF
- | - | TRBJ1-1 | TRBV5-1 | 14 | TGCGCCAGCAGCTTGGATGGCGGGAACACTGAAGCTTTCTTT | CASSLDGGNTEAFF
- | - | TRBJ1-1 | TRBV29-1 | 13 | TGCAGCGTTGCTTCCCTTTCAGACACTGAAGCTTTCTTT | CSVASLSDTEAFF
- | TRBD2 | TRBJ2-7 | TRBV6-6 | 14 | TGTGCCAGCAACCTACGGGGAGGGAATTACGAGCAGTACTTC | CASNLRGGNYEQYF
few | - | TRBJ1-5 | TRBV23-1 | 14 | TGCGCCAGCAGTCAAAAGGGGATCAATCAGCCCCAGCATTTT | CASSQKGINQPQHF
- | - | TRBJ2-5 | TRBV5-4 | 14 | TGTGCCAGCAGCCCGACTCGTTTCCAGGAGACCCAGTACTTC | CASSPTRFQETQYF
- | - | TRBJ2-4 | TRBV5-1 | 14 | TGCGCCAGCAGCTCGGGACTCCTAGGGCACATTCAGTACTTC | CASSSGLLGHIQYF
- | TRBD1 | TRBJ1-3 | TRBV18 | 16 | TGTGCCAGCTCACCACAGGGGGCTCTCTCTGGAAACACCATATATTTT | CASSPQGALSGNTIYF
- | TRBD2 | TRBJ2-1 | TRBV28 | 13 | TGTGCCAGCAATGGCGGGAGCATCGATGAGCAGTTCTTC | CASNGGSIDEQFF
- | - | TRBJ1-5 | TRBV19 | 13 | TGTGCCAGTAGTAAAGACAGAAATCAGCCCCAGCATTTT | CASSKDRNQPQHF
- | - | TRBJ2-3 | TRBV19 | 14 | TGTGCCAGTACCATTAGAGGGGGTGCAGATACGCAGTATTTT | CASTIRGGADTQYF
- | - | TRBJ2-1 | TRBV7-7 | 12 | TGTGCCAGCAGCCCACTCTACAATGAGCAGTTCTTC | CASSPLYNEQFF
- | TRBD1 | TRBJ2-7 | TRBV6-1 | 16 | TGTGCCAGCAGTGATGAGGCCGGGACAGGGGGCTACGAGCAGTACTTC | CASSDEAGTGGYEQYF
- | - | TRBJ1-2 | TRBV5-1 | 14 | TGCGCCAGCAGCTGGCAGGGCGGTAACTATGGCTACACCTTC | CASSWQGGNYGYTF
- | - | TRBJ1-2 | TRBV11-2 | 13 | TGTGCCAGCAGCTTAGAAGCCCTCTATGGCTACACCTTC | CASSLEALYGYTF
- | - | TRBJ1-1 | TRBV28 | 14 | TGTGCCAGCAGTTTCGGTCCAATCCCAATCGGAGCTTTCTTT | CASSFGPIPIGAFF
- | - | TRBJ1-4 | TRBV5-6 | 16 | TGTGCCAGCAGATTGGTGGGGGGGTCTGGCGGTGAAAAACTGTTTTTT | CASRLVGGSGGEKLFF
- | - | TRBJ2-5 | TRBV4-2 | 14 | TGTGCCAGCAGCCGTGTGACACCGGGGGAGACCCAGTACTTC | CASSRVTPGETQYF
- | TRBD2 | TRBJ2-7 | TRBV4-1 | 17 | TGCGCCAGCAGCCAGGGGGGACTAGCGGGGGGCTCCTACGAGCAGTACTTC | CASSQGGLAGGSYEQYF
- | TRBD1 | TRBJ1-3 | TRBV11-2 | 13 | TGTGCCAGCAGCGCCCGATGGGACAGGGTCGTATATTTT | CASSARWDRVVYF
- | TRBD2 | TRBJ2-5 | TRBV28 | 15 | TGTGCCAGCAGTTTAAGCGGGAGGTCGCAAGAGACCCAGTACTTC | CASSLSGRSQETQYF
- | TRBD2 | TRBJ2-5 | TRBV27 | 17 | TGTGCCAGCAGTTCTATACGACTAGCGGGGGTCCAAGAGACCCAGTACTTC | CASSSIRLAGVQETQYF
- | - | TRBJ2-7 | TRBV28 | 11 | TGTGCCAGTGACAGTACCTACGAGCAGTACTTC | CASDSTYEQYF
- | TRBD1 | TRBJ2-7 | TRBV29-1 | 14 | TGCAGCGTTGTCGGACAGGCAGTAGACTACGAGCAGTACTTC | CSVVGQAVDYEQYF